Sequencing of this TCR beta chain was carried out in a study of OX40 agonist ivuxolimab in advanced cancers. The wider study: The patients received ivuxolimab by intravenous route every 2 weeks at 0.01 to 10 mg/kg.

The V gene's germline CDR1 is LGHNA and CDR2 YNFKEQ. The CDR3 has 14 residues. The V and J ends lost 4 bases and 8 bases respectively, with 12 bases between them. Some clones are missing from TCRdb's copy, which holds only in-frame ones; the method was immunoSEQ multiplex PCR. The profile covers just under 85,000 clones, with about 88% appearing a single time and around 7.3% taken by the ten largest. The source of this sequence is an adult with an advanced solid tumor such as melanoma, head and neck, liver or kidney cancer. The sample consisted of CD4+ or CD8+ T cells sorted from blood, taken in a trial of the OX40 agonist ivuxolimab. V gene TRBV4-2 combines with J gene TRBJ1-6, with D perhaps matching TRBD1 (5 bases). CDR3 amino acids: CASSPTRGDSPLHF. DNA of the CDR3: TGTGCCAGCAGCCCAACTCGAGGGGATTCACCCCTCCACTTT.